This T cell receptor (beta chain) was obtained from a study of T cell changes during pregnancy in multiple sclerosis. TCRdb's table, derived via immunoSEQ multiplex PCR, lists solely in-frame clones and lacks some. Found here are around 30,000 clones, 75% to 95% of them singletons; the top ten hold 3.5% to 4.5%. This sample comprised CD8+ T cells from peripheral blood mononuclear cells, obtained in the second trimester of pregnancy. The receptor was derived from a female donor with multiple sclerosis, enrolled in a pregnancy study.

The CDR3 reads CASSTYSGQVSNQPQHF. CDR3 DNA: TGTGCCAGTAGTACCTACTCTGGACAGGTTAGCAATCAGCCCCAGCATTTT. J is TRBJ1-5 and V is TRBV19; 7 bases fit TRBD1. Unmatched junction bases numbered 9, after V lost 4 bases and J lost 0 bases. The CDR3 extends over 17 amino acids. CDR1 and CDR2 from the germline V gene are LNHDA and SQIVND (reference sequence).